The 19 T cell receptor beta chains reported below all come from one sample, sequenced in a study of blood T cell repertoires in COVID-19. Sequenced by immunoSEQ multiplex PCR; TCRdb stores in-frame clones only, minus some. Of about 240,000 clones listed, around four fifths are singletons. The sequenced material came from peripheral blood. The receptors shown here come from a man aged 50 to 59 with acute or convalescent COVID-19.

V usage is TRBV7-8 and J usage is TRBJ1-5, with 8 bases fitting TRBD1. Looked up from germline, CDR1 is SGHVS and CDR2 is FQNEAQ. CDR3 length: 16 amino acids. The V and J ends lost 5 bases and 0 bases, in that order; junction bases with no gene match: 6. In nucleotides, the CDR3 is TGTGCCAGCAGCCGAACAGGGGGAGATAGCAATCAGCCCCAGCATTTT. This gives the protein CASSRTGGDSNQPQHF.

The chain carries TRBV12-3 or TRBV12-4 and TRBJ2-7; 12 nucleotides match TRBD2. CDR3 length: 13 residues. Trimming at V came to 3 bases and at J to 7 bases, leaving 1 base not matched to a gene. CDR3 loop: CASSFGTSGEQYF. The CDR3 nucleotides read TGTGCCAGCAGTTTCGGGACTAGCGGGGAGCAGTACTTC.

The chain combines TRBV28 with TRBJ1-2; 7 bases fit TRBD1. Germline CDR1 and CDR2: MDHEN and SYDVKM. CDR3 length: 15 amino acids. Germline trimming cut 2 bases from V and 2 bases from J; bases unmatched to any gene: 5. CDR3 sequence (DNA): TGTGCCAGCAGTTTACCTTCAGGGGGGAACTATGGCTACACCTTC. Translating gives CASSLPSGGNYGYTF.

This clone showed up just once. V is TRBV6-1 and J is TRBJ2-7, with TRBD1 matching 7 bases. The CDR3 spans 15 residues. Looked up from germline, CDR1 is MNHNS and CDR2 is SASEGT. Germline trimming cut 1 base from V and 7 bases from J; bases unmatched to any gene: 10. The CDR3 protein is CASSEETGRAREQYF. CDR3 DNA: TGTGCCAGCAGTGAAGAGACAGGGCGGGCGAGGGAGCAGTACTTC.

The chain uses TRBV18 and TRBJ2-7; TRBD2 matches 7 bases. V lost 0 bases, J lost 4 bases, and 6 bases stayed unmatched. The CDR3 contains 15 residues. CDR1 and CDR2 from the germline V gene are KGHSH and LQKENI. The CDR3 DNA is TGTGCCAGCTCACCACCGTCCCGGGGGGAGTACGAGCAGTACTTC. It is translated as CASSPPSRGEYEQYF.

The chain joins TRBV5-1 to TRBJ1-1; maybe TRBD1 (6 bases). V dropped 4 bases and J dropped 0 bases, with 13 bases sitting between them. Germline assignment: CDR1 SGHRS and CDR2 YFSETQ. CDR3 length: 15 residues. DNA for the CDR3: TGCGCCAGCAGCAACGTCAGGGGCGTGAACACTGAAGCTTTCTTT. Translation gives CASSNVRGVNTEAFF.

This clone was picked up a small number of times. This rearrangement joins TRBV19 to TRBJ2-3; possibly TRBD1 for D (6 bases). The CDR3 has 13 amino acids. The germline gives CDR1 LNHDA, CDR2 SQIVND (reference sequence). V was cut by 5 bases and J by 10 bases, with 16 bases left in between. CDR3 DNA sequence: TGTGCCAGTAGTGCCACGCACAGGGATCCGCAGTATTTT. It yields the protein CASSATHRDPQYF. Full variable domain (outside the CDR3, taken from reference TRBV19 and TRBJ2-3): DGGITQSPKYLFRKEGQNVTLSCEQNLNHDAMYWYRQDPGQGLRLIYYSQIVNDFQKGDIAEGYSVSREKKESFPLTVTSAQKNPTAFYLCASSATHRDPQYFGPGTRLTVL.

Here the CDR3 reads CASSLDVTGPNQPQHF. The CDR3 DNA reads TGTGCCAGCAGCTTAGATGTGACAGGGCCCAATCAGCCCCAGCATTTT. The rearrangement uses TRBV7-9 and TRBJ1-5; 7 nucleotides line up with TRBD1. CDR1 and CDR2 from the germline V gene are SEHNR and FQNEAQ (reference sequence). The CDR3 length is 16 residues. J gave up 3 bases and V 1 base, and 6 bases lay outside the gene matches.

This chain connects TRBV19 to TRBJ2-2; D not certain. The CDR3 length is 14 residues. From germline, CDR1 is LNHDA and CDR2 SQIVND (reference sequence). The V gene lost 4 bases and the J gene lost 2 bases, with 8 bases spanning the gap. The CDR3 here is CASSKTRNTGELFF. The CDR3, as DNA: TGTGCCAGTAGTAAGACACGTAACACCGGGGAGCTGTTTTTT.

V gene TRBV30 combines with J gene TRBJ1-2, with D tentatively TRBD1 (6 bases). Trimming stripped 4 bases from V and 6 bases from J, with 15 bases between. The CDR3 is 13 residues long. Per the germline V gene, CDR1 is GTSNPN and CDR2 is SVGIG (reference sequence). The CDR3 here is CAWNWGTPNGYTF. CDR3 DNA sequence: TGTGCCTGGAACTGGGGGACACCTAATGGCTACACCTTC.

The gene calls are TRBV6-5 and TRBJ1-5, with TRBD1 identical over 7 bases. The germline V gene encodes CDR1 MNHEY and CDR2 SVGAGI. The CDR3 loop spans 14 amino acids. J lost 0 bases, V lost 6 bases, and 2 bases had no gene match. Here the CDR3 DNA reads TGTGCCAGCAGGGGACAGAATAGCAATCAGCCCCAGCATTTT. This codes for CASRGQNSNQPQHF.

Here the CDR3 reads CAISLGGWEGGYEQYF. The CDR3 nucleotides read TGTGCCATCAGTCTTGGAGGGTGGGAGGGCGGTTACGAGCAGTACTTC. The rearrangement joins TRBV10-3 to TRBJ2-7; 7 nucleotides match TRBD2. The CDR3 length is 16 residues. The V gene end was trimmed by 5 bases and the J gene end by 4 bases; junction bases not matched to a gene: 14. Germline CDR1 reads ENHRY; CDR2 reads SYGVKD.

This clone was found a few times. The chain recombines TRBV19 with TRBJ1-1; 11 nucleotides match TRBD1. The germline V gene encodes CDR1 LNHDA and CDR2 SQIVND (reference sequence). V lost 5 bases, J lost 4 bases, and 3 bases stayed unmatched. The CDR3 is made up of 14 amino acids. CDR3 nucleotide sequence: TGTGCCAGTAGTCCTGGACAGGGGGCCACTGAAGCTTTCTTT. This codes for CASSPGQGATEAFF. Together with reference TRBV19 and TRBJ1-1, the CDR3 gives the full variable domain: DGGITQSPKYLFRKEGQNVTLSCEQNLNHDAMYWYRQDPGQGLRLIYYSQIVNDFQKGDIAEGYSVSREKKESFPLTVTSAQKNPTAFYLCASSPGQGATEAFFGQGTRLTVV.

The rearrangement links TRBV7-8 to TRBJ2-7, with 10 bases lining up with TRBD2. Germline lookup yields CDR1 SGHVS and CDR2 FQNEAQ. The CDR3 length is 15 residues. The trim removed 5 bases at V and 0 bases at J, leaving 4 bases unmatched. DNA for the CDR3: TGTGCCAGCAGCGACACTAGCGGGGCCTCCTACGAGCAGTACTTC. It codes for CASSDTSGASYEQYF.

This chain uses TRBV7-2 with TRBJ2-7; 9 bases align to TRBD2. The CDR3 spans 15 residues. The junction had 3 bases not matched to a gene; V was cut back by 3 bases and J by 0 bases. Germline values: CDR1 SGHTA, CDR2 FQGNSA. In DNA, the CDR3 is TGTGCCAGCAGCTTCGGGCGGGGGGGCTCCTACGAGCAGTACTTC. Amino acids: CASSFGRGGSYEQYF.

The chain joins TRBV6-4 to TRBJ2-2; D unresolved. V lost 4 bases to trimming and J lost 2 bases, with 8 bases between them. The germline gives CDR1 MRHNA, CDR2 SNTAGT. CDR3 length: 14 residues. Here the CDR3 reads CASSAQTNTGELFF. The CDR3 DNA is TGTGCCAGCAGTGCCCAGACAAACACCGGGGAGCTGTTTTTT.

V usage is TRBV6-6 and J usage is TRBJ1-5; 7 nucleotides align to TRBD1. Germline loops: CDR1 MNHNY, CDR2 SVGAGI (reference sequence). With 5 bases clipped from V and 0 bases from J, the junction kept 7 bases outside the gene matches. The CDR3 is made up of 16 amino acids. CDR3 region: CASSTGEPLSNQPQHF. DNA for the CDR3: TGTGCCAGCAGTACAGGGGAGCCCCTTAGCAATCAGCCCCAGCATTTT.

CDR3 in DNA: TGTGCCAGCAGCCTCAGGACAGACAATCAGCCCCAGCATTTT. Amino acid sequence: CASSLRTDNQPQHF. The chain has TRBV3-1 (or the pseudogene TRBV3-2) and TRBJ1-5; possibly TRBD1 for D (6 bases). V lost 4 bases and J 3 bases, leaving 10 bases between the germline ends. The germline gives CDR1 LGHDT, CDR2 YNNKEL (reference sequence). The CDR3 runs 14 residues.

The chain combines TRBV2 with TRBJ1-5; D might be TRBD1 (6 bases). Germline V gene lookup returns CDR1 SNHLY and CDR2 FYNNEI. This CDR3 spans 15 amino acids. Trimming stripped 5 bases from V and 0 bases from J, with 11 bases between. The CDR3 DNA reads TGTGCCAGCAGTTTACAGGGAAATAGCAATCAGCCCCAGCATTTT. This codes for CASSLQGNSNQPQHF.